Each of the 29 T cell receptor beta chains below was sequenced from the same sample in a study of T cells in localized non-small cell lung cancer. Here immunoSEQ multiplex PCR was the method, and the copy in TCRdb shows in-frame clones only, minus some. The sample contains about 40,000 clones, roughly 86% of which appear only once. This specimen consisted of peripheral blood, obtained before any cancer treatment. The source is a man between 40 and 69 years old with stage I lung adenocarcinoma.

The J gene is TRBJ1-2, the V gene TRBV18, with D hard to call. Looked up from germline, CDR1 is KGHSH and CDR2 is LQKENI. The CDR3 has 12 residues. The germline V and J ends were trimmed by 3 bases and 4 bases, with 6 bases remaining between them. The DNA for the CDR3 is TGTGCCAGCTCACCTGGGCGCTATGGCTACACCTTC. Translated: CASSPGRYGYTF.

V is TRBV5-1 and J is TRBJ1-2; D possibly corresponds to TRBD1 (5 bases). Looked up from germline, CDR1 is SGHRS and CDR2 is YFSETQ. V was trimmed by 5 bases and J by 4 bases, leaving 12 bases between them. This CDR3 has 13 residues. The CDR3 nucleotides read TGCGCCAGCAGACATGGGACGGGCTATGGCTACACCTTC. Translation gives CASRHGTGYGYTF.

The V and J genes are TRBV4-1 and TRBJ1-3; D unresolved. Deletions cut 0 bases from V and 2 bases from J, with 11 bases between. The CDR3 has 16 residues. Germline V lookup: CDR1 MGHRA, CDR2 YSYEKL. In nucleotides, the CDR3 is TGCGCCAGCAGCCAAGATGTGGGGTTAGCTGGAAACACCATATATTTT. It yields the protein CASSQDVGLAGNTIYF.

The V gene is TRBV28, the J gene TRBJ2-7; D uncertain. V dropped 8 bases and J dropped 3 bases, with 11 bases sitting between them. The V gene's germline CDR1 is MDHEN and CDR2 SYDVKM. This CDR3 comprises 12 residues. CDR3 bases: TGTGCCAGCGGGTACGGAAACTACGAGCAGTACTTC. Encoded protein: CASGYGNYEQYF.

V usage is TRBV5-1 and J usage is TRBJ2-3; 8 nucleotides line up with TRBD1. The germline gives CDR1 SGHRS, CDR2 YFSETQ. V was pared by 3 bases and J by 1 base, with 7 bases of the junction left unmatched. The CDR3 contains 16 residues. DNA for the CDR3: TGCGCCAGCAGCTGGAATCAGGGGGCCGGCACAGATACGCAGTATTTT. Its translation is CASSWNQGAGTDTQYF.

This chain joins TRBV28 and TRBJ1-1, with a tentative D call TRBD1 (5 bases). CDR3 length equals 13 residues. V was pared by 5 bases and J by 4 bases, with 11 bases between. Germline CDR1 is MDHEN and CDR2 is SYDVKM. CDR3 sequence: CASSTGLITEAFF. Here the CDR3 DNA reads TGTGCCAGCAGTACAGGACTGATCACTGAAGCTTTCTTT.

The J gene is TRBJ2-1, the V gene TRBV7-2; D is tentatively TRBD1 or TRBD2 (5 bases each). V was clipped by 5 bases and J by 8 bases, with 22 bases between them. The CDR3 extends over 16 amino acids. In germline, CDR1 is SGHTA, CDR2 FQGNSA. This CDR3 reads CASSVLLGPAGDEQFF. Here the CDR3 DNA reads TGTGCCAGCAGCGTACTATTGGGACCTGCCGGGGATGAGCAGTTCTTC.

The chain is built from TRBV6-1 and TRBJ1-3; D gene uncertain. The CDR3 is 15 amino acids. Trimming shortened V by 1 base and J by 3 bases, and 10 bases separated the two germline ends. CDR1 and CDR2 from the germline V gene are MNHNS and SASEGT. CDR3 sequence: CASSEGGRGGNTIYF. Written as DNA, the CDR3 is TGTGCCAGCAGTGAAGGTGGCCGGGGTGGAAACACCATATATTTT.

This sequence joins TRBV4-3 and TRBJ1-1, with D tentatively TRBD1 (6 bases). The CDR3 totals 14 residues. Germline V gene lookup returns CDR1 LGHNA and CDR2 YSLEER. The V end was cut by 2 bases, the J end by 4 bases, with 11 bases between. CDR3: CASSQLGQFTEAFF. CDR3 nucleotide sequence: TGCGCCAGCAGCCAATTAGGACAGTTCACTGAAGCTTTCTTT.

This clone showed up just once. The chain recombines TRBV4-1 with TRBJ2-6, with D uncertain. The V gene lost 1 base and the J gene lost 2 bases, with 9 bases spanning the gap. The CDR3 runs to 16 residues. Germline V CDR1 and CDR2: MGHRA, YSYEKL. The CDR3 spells CASSQVWAAGANVLTF. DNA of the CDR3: TGCGCCAGCAGCCAAGTGTGGGCTGCTGGGGCCAACGTCCTGACTTTC.

The CDR3: CASSYSRDMNTEAFF. CDR3 nucleotides: TGTGCCAGCAGTTACTCTAGGGACATGAACACTGAAGCTTTCTTT. V is TRBV6-6 and J is TRBJ1-1; a possible D gene is TRBD1 (6 bases). There are 15 residues in the CDR3. Germline CDR1 is MNHNY and CDR2 is SVGAGI (reference sequence). V lost 0 bases and J lost 0, with 8 bases in between.

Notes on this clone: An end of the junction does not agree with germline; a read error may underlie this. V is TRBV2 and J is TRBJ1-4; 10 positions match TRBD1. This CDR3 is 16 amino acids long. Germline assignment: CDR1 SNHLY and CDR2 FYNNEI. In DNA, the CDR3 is TGTGCCAGCAGCGAAGGACAGGGGGGAACTAATGAAAAACTGTTTTTT. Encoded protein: CASSEGQGGTNEKLFF.

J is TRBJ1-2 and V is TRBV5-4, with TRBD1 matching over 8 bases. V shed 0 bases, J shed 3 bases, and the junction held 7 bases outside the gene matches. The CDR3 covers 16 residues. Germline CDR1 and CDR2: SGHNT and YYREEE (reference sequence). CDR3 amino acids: CASSLGGDRIDYGYTF. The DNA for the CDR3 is TGTGCCAGCAGCTTGGGGGGGGACAGGATCGACTATGGCTACACCTTC.

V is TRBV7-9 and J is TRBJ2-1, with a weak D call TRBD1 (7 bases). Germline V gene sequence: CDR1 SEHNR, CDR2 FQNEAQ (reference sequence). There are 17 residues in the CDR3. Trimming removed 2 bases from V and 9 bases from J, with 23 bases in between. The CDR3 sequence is CASSLTQGGGQRGEQFF. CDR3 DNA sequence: TGTGCCAGCAGCTTAACGCAAGGAGGGGGCCAGAGAGGTGAGCAGTTCTTC.

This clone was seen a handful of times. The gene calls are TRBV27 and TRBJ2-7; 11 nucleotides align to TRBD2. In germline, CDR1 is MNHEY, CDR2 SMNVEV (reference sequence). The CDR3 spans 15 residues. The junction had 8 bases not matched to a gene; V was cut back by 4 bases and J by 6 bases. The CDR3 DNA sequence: TGTGCCAGCAGTTCCTTAGCGGGAGGGCCCTCCGAGCAGTACTTC. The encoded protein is CASSSLAGGPSEQYF.

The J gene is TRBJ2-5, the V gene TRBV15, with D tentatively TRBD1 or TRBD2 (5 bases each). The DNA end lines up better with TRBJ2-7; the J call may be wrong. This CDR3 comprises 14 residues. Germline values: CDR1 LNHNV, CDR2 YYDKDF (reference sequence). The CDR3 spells CATSRRGRENEQYF. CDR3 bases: TGTGCCACCAGCAGGAGGGGCAGGGAGAACGAGCAGTACTTC.

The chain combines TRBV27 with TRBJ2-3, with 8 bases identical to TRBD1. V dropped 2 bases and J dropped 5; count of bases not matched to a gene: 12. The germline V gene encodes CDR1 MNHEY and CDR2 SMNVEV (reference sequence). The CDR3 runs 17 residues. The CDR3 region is CASSLRMGQGALDTQYF. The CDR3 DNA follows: TGTGCCAGCAGTTTAAGGATGGGCCAGGGGGCTTTAGATACGCAGTATTTT.

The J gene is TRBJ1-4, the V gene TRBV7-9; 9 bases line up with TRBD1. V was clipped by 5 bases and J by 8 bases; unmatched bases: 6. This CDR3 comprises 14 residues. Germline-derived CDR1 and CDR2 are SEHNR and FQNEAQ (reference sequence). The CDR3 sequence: CASSQGQGGEKLFF. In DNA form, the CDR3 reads TGTGCCAGCAGCCAGGGACAGGGTGGGGAAAAACTGTTTTTT.

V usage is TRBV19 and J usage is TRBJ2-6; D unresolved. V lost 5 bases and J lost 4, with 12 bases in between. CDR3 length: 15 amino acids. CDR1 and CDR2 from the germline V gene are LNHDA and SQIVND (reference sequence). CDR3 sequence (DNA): TGTGCCAGTAGTCAGGTGGTCTCCGGGGCCAACGTCCTGACTTTC. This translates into CASSQVVSGANVLTF.

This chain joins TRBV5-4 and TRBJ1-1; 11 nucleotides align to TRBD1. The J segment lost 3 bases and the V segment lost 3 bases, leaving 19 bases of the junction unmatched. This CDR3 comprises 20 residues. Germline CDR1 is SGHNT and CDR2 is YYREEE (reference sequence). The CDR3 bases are TGTGCCAGCAGCTCTTGGTCTCTAACCGTTCCGGGACAGGGGGACACTGAAGCTTTCTTT. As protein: CASSSWSLTVPGQGDTEAFF.

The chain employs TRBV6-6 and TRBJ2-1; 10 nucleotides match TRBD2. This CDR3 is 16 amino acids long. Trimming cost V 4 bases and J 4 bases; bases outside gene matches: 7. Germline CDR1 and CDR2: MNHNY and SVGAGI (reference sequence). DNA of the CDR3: TGTGCCAGCAGTTCCAGGACTAGCGGTCGGTACAATGAGCAGTTCTTC. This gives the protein CASSSRTSGRYNEQFF.

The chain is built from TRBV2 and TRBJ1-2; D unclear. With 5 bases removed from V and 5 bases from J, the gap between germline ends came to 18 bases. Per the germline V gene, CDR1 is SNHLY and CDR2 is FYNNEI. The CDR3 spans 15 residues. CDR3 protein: CASSPALRLGYGYTF. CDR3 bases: TGTGCCAGCAGTCCCGCATTGAGGCTAGGGTATGGCTACACCTTC.

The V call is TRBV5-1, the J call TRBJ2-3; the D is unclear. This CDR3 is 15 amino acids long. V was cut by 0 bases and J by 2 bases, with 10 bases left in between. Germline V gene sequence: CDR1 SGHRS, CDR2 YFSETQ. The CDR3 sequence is CASSLEGRHTDTQYF. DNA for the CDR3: TGCGCCAGCAGCTTGGAGGGAAGGCACACAGATACGCAGTATTTT.

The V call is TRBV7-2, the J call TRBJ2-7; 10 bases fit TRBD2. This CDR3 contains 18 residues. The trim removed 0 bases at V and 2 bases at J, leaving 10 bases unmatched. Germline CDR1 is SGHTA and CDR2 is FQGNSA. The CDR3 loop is CASSLALAGDPTAYEQYF. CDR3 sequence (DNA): TGTGCCAGCAGCTTAGCGCTAGCGGGAGACCCGACTGCCTACGAGCAGTACTTC.

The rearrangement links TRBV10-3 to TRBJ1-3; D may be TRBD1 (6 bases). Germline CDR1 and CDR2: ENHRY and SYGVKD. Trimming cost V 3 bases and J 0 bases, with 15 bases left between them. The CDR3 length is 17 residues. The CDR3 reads CAISDPTGGNSGNTIYF. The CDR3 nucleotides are TGTGCCATCAGTGATCCGACGGGGGGCAACTCTGGAAACACCATATATTTT.

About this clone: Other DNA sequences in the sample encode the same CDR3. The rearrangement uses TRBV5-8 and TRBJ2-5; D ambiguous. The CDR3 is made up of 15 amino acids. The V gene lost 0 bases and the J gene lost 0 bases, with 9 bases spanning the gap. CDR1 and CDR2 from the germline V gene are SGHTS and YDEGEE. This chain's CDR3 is CASSLGQTDQETQYF. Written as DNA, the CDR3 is TGTGCCAGCAGCTTGGGGCAGACCGACCAAGAGACCCAGTACTTC.

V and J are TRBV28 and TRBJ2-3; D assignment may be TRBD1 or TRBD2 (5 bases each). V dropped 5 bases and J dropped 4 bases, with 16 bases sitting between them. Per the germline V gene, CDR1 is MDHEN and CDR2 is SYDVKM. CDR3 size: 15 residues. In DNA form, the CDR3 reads TGTGCCAGCAGTCGATTGGGGGAGTGGGCAGATACGCAGTATTTT. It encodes CASSRLGEWADTQYF.

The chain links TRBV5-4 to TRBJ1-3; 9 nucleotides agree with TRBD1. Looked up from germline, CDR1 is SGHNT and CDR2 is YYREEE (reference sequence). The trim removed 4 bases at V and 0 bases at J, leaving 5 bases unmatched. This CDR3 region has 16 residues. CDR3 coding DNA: TGTGCCAGCAGCAGACTGGGACAGGGCTCTGGAAACACCATATATTTT. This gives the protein CASSRLGQGSGNTIYF. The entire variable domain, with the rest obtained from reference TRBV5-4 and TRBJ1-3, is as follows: ETGVTQSPTHLIKTRGQQVTLRCSSQSGHNTVSWYQQALGQGPQFIFQYYREEENGRGNFPPRFSGLQFPNYSSELNVNALELDDSALYLCASSRLGQGSGNTIYFGEGSWLTVV.

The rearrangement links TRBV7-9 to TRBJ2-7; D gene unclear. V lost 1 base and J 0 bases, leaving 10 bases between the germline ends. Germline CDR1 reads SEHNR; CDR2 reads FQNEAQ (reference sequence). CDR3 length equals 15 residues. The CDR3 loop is CASSLGFSSSYEQYF. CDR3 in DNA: TGTGCCAGCAGCTTAGGGTTTTCGAGCTCCTACGAGCAGTACTTC.